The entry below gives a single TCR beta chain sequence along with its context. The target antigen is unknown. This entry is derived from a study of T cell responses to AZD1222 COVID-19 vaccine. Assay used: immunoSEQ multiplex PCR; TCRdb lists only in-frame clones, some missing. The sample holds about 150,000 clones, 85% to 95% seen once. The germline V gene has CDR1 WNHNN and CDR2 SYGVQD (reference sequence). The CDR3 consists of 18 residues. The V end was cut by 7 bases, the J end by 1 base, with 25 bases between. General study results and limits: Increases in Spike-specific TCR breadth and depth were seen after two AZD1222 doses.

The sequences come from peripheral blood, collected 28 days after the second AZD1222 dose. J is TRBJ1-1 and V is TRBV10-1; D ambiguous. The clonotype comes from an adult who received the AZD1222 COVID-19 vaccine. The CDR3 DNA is TGCGCCAGCATTCTCGCCTCAAGACGCCATCCGGGGAACACTGAAGCTTTCTTT. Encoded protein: CASILASRRHPGNTEAFF.